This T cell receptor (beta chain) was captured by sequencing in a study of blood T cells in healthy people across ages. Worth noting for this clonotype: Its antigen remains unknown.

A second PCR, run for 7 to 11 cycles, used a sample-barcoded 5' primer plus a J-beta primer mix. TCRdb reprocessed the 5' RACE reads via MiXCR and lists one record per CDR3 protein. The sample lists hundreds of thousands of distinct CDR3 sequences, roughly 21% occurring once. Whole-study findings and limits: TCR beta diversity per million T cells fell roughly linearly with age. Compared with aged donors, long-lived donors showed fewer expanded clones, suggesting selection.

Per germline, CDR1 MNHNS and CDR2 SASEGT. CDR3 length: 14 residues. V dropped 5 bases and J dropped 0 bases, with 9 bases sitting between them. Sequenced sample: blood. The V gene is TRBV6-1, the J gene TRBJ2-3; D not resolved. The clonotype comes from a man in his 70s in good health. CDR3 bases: TGTGCCAGCAGTAAACTCGGGAGCACAGATACGCAGTATTTT. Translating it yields CASSKLGSTDTQYF.